The rows below give T cell receptor beta chains drawn from one sample of a study of blood T cells in healthy people across ages. Each CDR3 protein is one row after TCRdb ran MiXCR on the 5' RACE reads. Of approximately 1,100,000 distinct CDR3 sequences listed, over 35% are singletons. Material for sequencing was blood. The origin of the receptors is a woman aged 55 to 70 in good health. The CDR3 runs from the conserved cysteine through the conserved F or W. The D gene is left open where the match is weak. A row's size may be missing; if present it is once, few, many or a size class.

D gene: -
clone size: -
J gene: TRBJ2-1
V gene: TRBV5-1
CDR3 DNA: TGCGCCAGCAGCTTTGGGTTGGCAGGCAATAAGCAGTTCTTT
CDR3 protein: CASSFGLAGNKQFF

D gene: TRBD1
clone size: -
J gene: TRBJ1-2
V gene: TRBV12-3/TRBV12-4
CDR3 DNA: TGTGCCAGCAGCCCCGGACAGGGCGGTGGCTACACCTTC
CDR3 protein: CASSPGQGGGYTF

D gene: TRBD1
clone size: few
J gene: TRBJ2-1
V gene: TRBV27
CDR3 DNA: TGTGCCAGCACTAGGGGGCCGTGGAATGAGCAGTTCTTC
CDR3 protein: CASTRGPWNEQFF

D gene: -
clone size: -
J gene: TRBJ2-1
V gene: TRBV9
CDR3 DNA: TGTGCCAGCAGCGTATCTGGGGTAGGTGAGCAGTTCTTC
CDR3 protein: CASSVSGVGEQFF

D gene: -
clone size: few
J gene: TRBJ2-7
V gene: TRBV27
CDR3 DNA: TGTGCCAGCAGTTTGTCCCTTTCATCACTAGTCCCTTCCTACGAGCAGTACTTC
CDR3 protein: CASSLSLSSLVPSYEQYF

D gene: -
clone size: -
J gene: TRBJ2-1
V gene: TRBV20-1
CDR3 DNA: TGCAGTGCGACCCCTGGGAGGACCCCCGCTAATGAGCAGTTCTTC
CDR3 protein: CSATPGRTPANEQFF

D gene: -
clone size: -
J gene: TRBJ2-5
V gene: TRBV7-8
CDR3 DNA: TGTGCCAGCAGCGACGCAGGGATACAAGAGACCCAGTACTTC
CDR3 protein: CASSDAGIQETQYF

D gene: TRBD2
clone size: many
J gene: TRBJ2-1
V gene: TRBV6-6
CDR3 DNA: TGTGCCAGCAGATTGACTAGCGGGCTTTACAATGAGCAGTTCTTC
CDR3 protein: CASRLTSGLYNEQFF

D gene: -
clone size: -
J gene: TRBJ2-5
V gene: TRBV5-1
CDR3 DNA: TGCGCCAGCAGCGTAAGGGGCAGCGAGACCCAGTACTTC
CDR3 protein: CASSVRGSETQYF

D gene: -
clone size: -
J gene: TRBJ1-2
V gene: TRBV5-1
CDR3 DNA: TGCGCCAGCAGCTTGGATGGGACACAGTATGGCTACACCTTC
CDR3 protein: CASSLDGTQYGYTF

D gene: -
clone size: once
J gene: TRBJ2-3
V gene: TRBV7-9
CDR3 DNA: TGTGCCAGCAGCTTAGGGAATCGGGATCCTAGCACAGATACGCAGTATTTT
CDR3 protein: CASSLGNRDPSTDTQYF

D gene: TRBD2
clone size: few
J gene: TRBJ2-3
V gene: TRBV12-3/TRBV12-4
CDR3 DNA: TGTGCCAGCAGTTTTACCGGGAGGACAGATACGCAGTATTTT
CDR3 protein: CASSFTGRTDTQYF

D gene: -
clone size: -
J gene: TRBJ1-1
V gene: TRBV29-1
CDR3 DNA: TGCAGCGGAGTTAAGAACACTGAAGCTTTCTTT
CDR3 protein: CSGVKNTEAFF

D gene: TRBD2
clone size: -
J gene: TRBJ2-2
V gene: TRBV7-2
CDR3 DNA: TGTGCCAGCAGGCTAGCGGGAGTATTGGCCGGGGAGCTGTTTTTT
CDR3 protein: CASRLAGVLAGELFF

D gene: TRBD1
clone size: -
J gene: TRBJ2-6
V gene: TRBV2
CDR3 DNA: TGTGCCAGCAGTGAAGCCGGACAGGGACCAGGAGGGGCCAACGTCCTGACTTTC
CDR3 protein: CASSEAGQGPGGANVLTF

D gene: TRBD1
clone size: -
J gene: TRBJ2-7
V gene: TRBV5-6
CDR3 DNA: TGTGCCAGCAGGTACCGGACAGGGGGCGCCTACAATGAGCAGTACTTC
CDR3 protein: CASRYRTGGAYNEQYF

D gene: TRBD2
clone size: -
J gene: TRBJ2-7
V gene: TRBV6-1
CDR3 DNA: TGTGCCAGCATCCCGAGCGGGAGGACCGACGAGCAGTACTTC
CDR3 protein: CASIPSGRTDEQYF

D gene: -
clone size: few
J gene: TRBJ2-7
V gene: TRBV9
CDR3 DNA: TGTGCCAGCAGCCTCTCCCCCGGGGAATCCTACGAGCAGTACTTC
CDR3 protein: CASSLSPGESYEQYF